These 15 T cell receptor beta chains originate from one sample sequenced in a study of breast tumors, draining lymph nodes, adjacent tissues. Axillary draining lymph nodes of breast cancer patients supplied the node samples. In TCRdb, the multiplex PCR reads were re-called with MiXCR into one record per CDR3 protein. The repertoire includes some 140,000 distinct CDR3 sequences, about 20% of them detected once, and roughly 2.7% sits in the top ten. Sample: axillary lymph node tissue. Receptor source: a female donor with breast cancer. Some clones in this sample may be carry-over from other donors' samples.

As DNA, the CDR3 is TGTGCCAGCAGCTGGGGGGTCACCGGGGAGCTGTTTTTT. This encodes CASSWGVTGELFF. V usage is TRBV5-5 and J usage is TRBJ2-2; weak D call: TRBD2 (6 bases). There are 13 residues in the CDR3. The V end lost 3 bases, the J end lost 4 bases, and 7 bases lay between the germline ends. Germline-derived CDR1 and CDR2 are SGHKS and YYEKEE (reference sequence). Together with reference TRBV5-5 and TRBJ2-2, the CDR3 gives the full variable domain: DAGVTQSPTHLIKTRGQQVTLRCSPISGHKSVSWYQQVLGQGPQFIFQYYEKEERGRGNFPDRFSARQFPNYSSELNVNALLLGDSALYLCASSWGVTGELFFGEGSRLTVL.

About this clonotype itself: The conserved phenylalanine or tryptophan is not found at the CDR3 terminus, so this likely reflects a read error. No DNA is shown, since the ends of the CDR3 on it are uncertain; the CDR3 is the one TCRdb lists. V is TRBV7-9 and J is TRBJ2-2; TRBD1 reflects the table's D call only, with no check against the DNA. Looked up from germline, CDR1 is SEHNR and CDR2 is FQNEAQ (reference sequence). A total of 15 residues make up the CDR3, ends included. The CDR3 sequence: CASSLKGRNTGEPFS.

The rearrangement links TRBV6-5 to TRBJ1-5; TRBD1 agrees at 9 bases. Losses at the gene ends were 0 bases for V and 4 bases for J; bases not matched to a gene: 1. Germline V gene sequence: CDR1 MNHEY, CDR2 SVGAGI. CDR3 length: 15 amino acids. The CDR3 DNA reads as TGTGCCAGCAGTTACTCCGGGACAGGGAATCAGCCCCAGCATTTT. Protein: CASSYSGTGNQPQHF.

This clonotype has at least ten counts. The chain employs TRBV11-3 and TRBJ1-3; D remains ambiguous. This CDR3 contains 17 residues. CDR1 is SGHNT and CDR2 is YENEEA in the germline V gene. V was shortened by 0 bases and J by 2 bases, with 14 bases between the two germline ends. The CDR3 coding sequence is TGTGCCAGCAGCTTAGAATCCGCGGGCTTGGCTGGAAACACCATATATTTT. This codes for CASSLESAGLAGNTIYF.

The V call is TRBV18, the J call TRBJ2-5; maybe TRBD2 (6 bases). Trimming removed 3 bases from V and 5 bases from J, with 10 bases in between. This CDR3 has 13 amino acids. Germline CDR1 and CDR2: KGHSH and LQKENI. The CDR3 DNA sequence: TGTGCCAGCTCACCTGGCGGGAAGGAGACCCAGTACTTC. Translated, it gives CASSPGGKETQYF.

Many counts were recorded for this clonotype. This chain connects TRBV25-1 to TRBJ1-4, with D tentatively TRBD1 (5 bases). Trimming shortened V by 3 bases and J by 9 bases, and 17 bases separated the two germline ends. The CDR3 loop spans 15 amino acids. Germline-derived CDR1 and CDR2 are MGHDK and SYGVNS. The CDR3 protein is CASSDSGRPSQKLFF. In DNA, the CDR3 is TGTGCCAGCAGTGATTCGGGACGGCCTAGTCAAAAACTGTTTTTT.

This clonotype was found once. It may be a read error: a sequence one base away is much more abundant. The J gene is TRBJ2-5, the V gene TRBV6-1, with a possible D match to TRBD2 (6 bases). Trimming pared 4 bases from V and 5 bases from J, leaving 14 bases between. Germline values: CDR1 MNHNS, CDR2 SASEGT. The length of the CDR3 is 14 residues. This CDR3 is CASSGTGGSETQYF. In DNA form, the CDR3 reads TGTGCCAGCAGTGGGACCGGGGGAAGCGAGACCCAGTACTTC.

Within the sample, this clonotype is large. The V and J genes are TRBV6-1 and TRBJ2-7; the D gene is possibly TRBD2 (6 bases). The CDR3 covers 15 residues. V lost 4 bases, J lost 6 bases, and 19 bases lay in between. Germline CDR1 reads MNHNS; CDR2 reads SASEGT. The CDR3 nucleotides are TGTGCCAGCAGTGCCTATGCGGGCGGGGTTCGCGAGCAGTACTTC. It codes for CASSAYAGGVREQYF.

This clonotype was recorded at least ten times. J is TRBJ2-1 and V is TRBV7-2; 9 bases match TRBD2. The CDR3 is made up of 16 amino acids. Germline V gene data show CDR1 as SGHTA and CDR2 as FQGNSA. The junction had 11 bases not matched to a gene; V was cut back by 6 bases and J by 5 bases. The CDR3 region has the DNA TGTGCCAGCAGACCTCCGGGACTAGCCCGTAACAATGAGCAGTTCTTC. Its translation: CASRPPGLARNNEQFF.

Points on this clonotype: Without the conserved terminal phenylalanine or tryptophan, this CDR3 likely stems from a read error. The CDR3 coding sequence is TGTGCCAGGGTGACAATCTCCTCCCGCACAGATACGCAGTATCTT. Amino acids: CARVTISSRTDTQYL. The chain uses TRBV18 and TRBJ2-3; D gene unclear. This CDR3 is built from 15 residues. Germline lookup yields CDR1 KGHSH and CDR2 LQKENI. The V and J ends lost 9 bases and 1 base respectively, with 17 bases between them.

In the case of this clonotype: One base away lies a much larger clone, so this may be a sequencing read error. J is TRBJ1-6 and V is TRBV28; D is ambiguous. CDR1 MDHEN and CDR2 SYDVKM come from the germline V gene. V was cut by 5 bases and J by 10 bases, with 15 bases left in between. This CDR3 comprises 14 residues. The CDR3 DNA reads TGTGCCAGCAGTCATGACGGCGGTAACTCACCCCTCCACTTT. Protein sequence: CASSHDGGNSPLHF.

This clonotype was detected many times. The J gene is TRBJ2-5, the V gene TRBV20-1, with D unclear. The germline V and J ends were trimmed by 6 bases and 2 bases, with 10 bases remaining between them. This CDR3 has 12 residues. Germline values: CDR1 DFQATT, CDR2 SNEGSKA (reference sequence). Written as DNA, the CDR3 is TGCAGTGCCAGGTGGGAACAAGAGACCCAGTACTTC. Translation: CSARWEQETQYF.

This clonotype was detected ten times or more. V is TRBV20-1 and J is TRBJ2-1; TRBD2 matches at 8 bases. The germline gives CDR1 DFQATT, CDR2 SNEGSKA (reference sequence). V lost 4 bases and J lost 16; bases outside the gene matches: 15. The CDR3 totals 13 residues. The CDR3 is CSAISGTRIVNFF. The CDR3 DNA sequence: TGCAGTGCTATTTCCGGGACTAGAATAGTCAACTTCTTC.

The V call is TRBV24-1, the J call TRBJ2-2, with 11 bases lining up with TRBD1. This CDR3 contains 17 residues. V shed 3 bases and J 6 bases; nucleotides not matched to a gene: 8. Germline CDR1 and CDR2: KGHDR and SFDVKD. In nucleotides, the CDR3 is TGTGCCACCAGTGATCAAGGACAGGGGGCGCCCCCCGGGGAGCTGTTTTTT. Translated: CATSDQGQGAPPGELFF.

This clonotype was counted only a few times. The chain joins TRBV3-1 to TRBJ2-6; D gene uncertain. Germline values: CDR1 LGHDT, CDR2 YNNKEL (reference sequence). The CDR3 extends over 15 amino acids. V gave up 1 base and J gave up 12 bases, with 16 bases separating them. The CDR3 region has the DNA TGTGCCAGCAGCCAAGGCATCAGGATCTCCGGCGTCCTGACTTTC. Protein: CASSQGIRISGVLTF.